Listed below are T cell receptor beta chains from one sample, sequenced in a study of response to subunit inactivated influenza vaccine. TCRdb analysed the RT-PCR reads with MiXCR anew, one entry per CDR3 protein. This sample has roughly 650,000 distinct CDR3 sequences, with 15% to 18% found just once. The specimen comprised PBMCs from blood, sampled approximately 12 days after vaccination. The receptor set was obtained from a middle-aged man who received an inactivated influenza vaccine. The CDR3 runs from the conserved cysteine through the conserved F or W. Each record gives: clone size, V gene, D gene, J gene, CDR3 protein, CDR3 DNA. The D gene is left open where the match is weak. Size tells how often a clone was seen (once, few, many) or the class of an expanded clone, and some rows leave it out.

abundance: -; v_gene: TRBV12-3/TRBV12-4; d_gene: -; j_gene: TRBJ1-2; CDR3aa: CASSLTTPNYGYTF; CDR3nt: TGTGCCAGCAGTTTGACGACACCTAACTATGGCTACACCTTC
abundance: -; v_gene: TRBV11-2; d_gene: -; j_gene: TRBJ1-4; CDR3aa: CAPRGREKLFF; CDR3nt: TGTGCCCCAAGGGGTCGGGAAAAACTGTTTTTT
abundance: -; v_gene: TRBV20-1; d_gene: -; j_gene: TRBJ2-7; CDR3aa: CSARDYKGGSYEQYF; CDR3nt: TGCAGTGCTAGAGATTATAAGGGAGGATCCTACGAGCAGTACTTC
abundance: many; v_gene: TRBV28; d_gene: -; j_gene: TRBJ2-7; CDR3aa: CASSPGTNYEQYF; CDR3nt: TGTGCCAGCAGTCCCGGGACAAACTACGAGCAGTACTTC
abundance: -; v_gene: TRBV27; d_gene: TRBD1; j_gene: TRBJ1-1; CDR3aa: CASSPDRVLITEAFF; CDR3nt: TGTGCCAGCAGTCCGGACAGGGTTTTGATCACTGAAGCTTTCTTT
abundance: -; v_gene: TRBV6-5; d_gene: -; j_gene: TRBJ2-1; CDR3aa: CASRRIYNEQFF; CDR3nt: TGTGCCAGCAGGAGGATCTACAATGAGCAGTTCTTC
abundance: few; v_gene: TRBV4-2; d_gene: TRBD1; j_gene: TRBJ2-3; CDR3aa: CASRPNRGPGTDTQYF; CDR3nt: TGTGCCAGCAGACCAAACAGGGGCCCCGGCACAGATACGCAGTATTTT
abundance: few; v_gene: TRBV20-1; d_gene: -; j_gene: TRBJ1-1; CDR3aa: CSARNYRTTEAFF; CDR3nt: TGCAGTGCTAGAAACTACAGGACCACTGAAGCTTTCTTT
abundance: few; v_gene: TRBV20-1; d_gene: -; j_gene: TRBJ1-1; CDR3aa: CSASGSGQIREAFF; CDR3nt: TGCAGTGCTAGCGGGTCTGGGCAGATTCGGGAAGCTTTCTTT
abundance: few; v_gene: TRBV11-2; d_gene: -; j_gene: TRBJ2-7; CDR3aa: CASSWGGTEYEQYF; CDR3nt: TGTGCCAGCAGCTGGGGCGGGACAGAGTACGAGCAGTACTTC
abundance: few; v_gene: TRBV4-2; d_gene: TRBD2; j_gene: TRBJ2-7; CDR3aa: CASSQDFTSGEQYF; CDR3nt: TGTGCCAGCAGCCAAGATTTCACTAGCGGCGAGCAGTACTTC
abundance: many; v_gene: TRBV15; d_gene: -; j_gene: TRBJ1-4; CDR3aa: CATIQAPAATNEKLFF; CDR3nt: TGTGCCACCATCCAAGCTCCGGCTGCAACTAATGAAAAACTGTTTTTT
abundance: -; v_gene: TRBV6-1; d_gene: -; j_gene: TRBJ2-5; CDR3aa: CASKRLSHQETQYF; CDR3nt: TGTGCCAGCAAGCGACTGAGCCACCAAGAGACCCAGTACTTC
abundance: -; v_gene: TRBV6-1; d_gene: -; j_gene: TRBJ2-7; CDR3aa: CASSGPPLYEQYF; CDR3nt: TGTGCCAGCAGTGGCCCGCCGCTCTACGAGCAGTACTTC
abundance: few; v_gene: TRBV20-1; d_gene: -; j_gene: TRBJ2-1; CDR3aa: CSAREETVYEQFF; CDR3nt: TGCAGTGCTAGAGAAGAGACGGTCTATGAGCAGTTCTTC
abundance: few; v_gene: TRBV11-2; d_gene: -; j_gene: TRBJ2-2; CDR3aa: CASSLGGDGYTGELFF; CDR3nt: TGTGCCAGCAGCTTAGGAGGTGACGGCTACACCGGGGAGCTGTTTTTT
abundance: many; v_gene: TRBV7-2; d_gene: TRBD2; j_gene: TRBJ2-3; CDR3aa: CASSTRLAGGVNTQYF; CDR3nt: TGTGCCAGCAGCACCCGACTAGCGGGAGGAGTAAATACGCAGTATTTT
abundance: -; v_gene: TRBV15; d_gene: -; j_gene: TRBJ2-7; CDR3aa: CATSRESGYEQYF; CDR3nt: TGTGCCACCAGCAGAGAGAGCGGCTACGAGCAGTACTTC
abundance: few; v_gene: TRBV24-1; d_gene: TRBD2; j_gene: TRBJ2-1; CDR3aa: CATRGTSGYNEQFF; CDR3nt: TGTGCCACCAGGGGGACTAGCGGCTACAATGAGCAGTTCTTC
abundance: few; v_gene: TRBV5-1; d_gene: TRBD2; j_gene: TRBJ2-4; CDR3aa: CASSPLLGGRGIDIQYF; CDR3nt: TGCGCCAGCAGCCCGCTCTTAGGCGGGAGAGGGATAGACATTCAGTACTTC
abundance: -; v_gene: TRBV29-1; d_gene: -; j_gene: TRBJ1-1; CDR3aa: CSVVHRLNTEAFF; CDR3nt: TGCAGCGTTGTTCACAGGTTGAACACTGAAGCTTTCTTT
abundance: many; v_gene: TRBV5-1; d_gene: -; j_gene: TRBJ1-6; CDR3aa: CASSLSPGDGSPLHF; CDR3nt: TGCGCCAGCAGCTTGAGTCCCGGAGATGGATCACCCCTCCACTTT